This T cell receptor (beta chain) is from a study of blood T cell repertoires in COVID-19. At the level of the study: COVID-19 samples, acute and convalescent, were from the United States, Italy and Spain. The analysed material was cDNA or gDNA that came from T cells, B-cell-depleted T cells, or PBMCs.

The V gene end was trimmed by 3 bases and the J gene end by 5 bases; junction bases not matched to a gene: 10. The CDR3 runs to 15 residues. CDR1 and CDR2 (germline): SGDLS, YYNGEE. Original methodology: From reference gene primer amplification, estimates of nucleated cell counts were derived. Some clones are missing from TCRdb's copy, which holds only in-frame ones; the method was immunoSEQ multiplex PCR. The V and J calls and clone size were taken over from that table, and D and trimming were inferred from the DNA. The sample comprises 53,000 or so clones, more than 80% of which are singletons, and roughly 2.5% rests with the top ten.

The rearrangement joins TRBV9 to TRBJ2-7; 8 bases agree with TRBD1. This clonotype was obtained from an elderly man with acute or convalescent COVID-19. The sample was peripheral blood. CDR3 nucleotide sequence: TGTGCCAGCAGCGCCTATCGGGACAGGCCCCACGAGCAGTACTTC. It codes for CASSAYRDRPHEQYF.